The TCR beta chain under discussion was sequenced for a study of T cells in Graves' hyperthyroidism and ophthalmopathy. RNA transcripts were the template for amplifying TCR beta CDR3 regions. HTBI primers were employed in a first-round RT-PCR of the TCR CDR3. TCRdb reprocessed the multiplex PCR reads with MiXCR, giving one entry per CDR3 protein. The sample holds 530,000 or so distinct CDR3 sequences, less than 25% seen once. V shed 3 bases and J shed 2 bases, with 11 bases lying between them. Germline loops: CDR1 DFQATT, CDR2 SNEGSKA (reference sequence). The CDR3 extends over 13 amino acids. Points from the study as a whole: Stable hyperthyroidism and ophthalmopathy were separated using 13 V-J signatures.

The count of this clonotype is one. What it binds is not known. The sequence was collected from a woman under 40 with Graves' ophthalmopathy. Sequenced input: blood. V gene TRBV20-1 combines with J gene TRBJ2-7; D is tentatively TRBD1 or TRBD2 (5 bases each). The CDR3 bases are TGCAGTGCTAGTTTCGGGACGACCTACGAGCAGTACTTC. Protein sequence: CSASFGTTYEQYF.